The clone carrying this T cell receptor beta chain came up many times. Its antigen is not identified. Where ophthalmopathy was present, donors had moderate-to-severe activity, CAS ≥3, NOSPECS ≥4 and duration under 3 months. The data belong to a study of Graves' ophthalmopathy and Graves' hyperthyroidism. Study results and caveats: Most expanded clonotypes from thyroid (those above 0.001 frequency) were also found in blood. Predictions made by the model for ophthalmopathy progression reached approximately 71% sensitivity and just under 75% specificity.

The CDR3 covers 16 residues. V lost 0 bases and J lost 0, with 14 bases in between. CDR1 GTSNPN and CDR2 SVGIG come from the germline V gene (reference sequence). Beta-chain TCR CDR3 regions were amplified from RNA transcripts. First-round RT-PCR used HTBI primers; second-round multiplex PCR followed. TCRdb independently ran MiXCR on the multiplex PCR reads; one entry per CDR3 protein. The sample shows under 200,000 distinct CDR3 sequences, over 35% of them seen only once. Sequenced: peripheral blood. The rearrangement uses TRBV30 and TRBJ1-2, with D possibly being TRBD1 (6 bases). This TCR derives from a woman aged 40 to 55 with Graves' ophthalmopathy. CDR3 sequence (DNA): TGTGCCTGGAGTGTACGGACAGCCCTTACTAACTATGGCTACACCTTC. Translated, it gives CAWSVRTALTNYGYTF.